The rows below give T cell receptor beta chains drawn from one sample of a study of blood T cells in healthy people across ages. TCRdb re-derived calls from the 5' RACE reads in MiXCR, one entry per CDR3 protein. The table has some 800,000 distinct CDR3 sequences, under 45% seen once. Sequencing was done on a sample of blood. These TCRs come from a man aged 55 to 70 in good health. Both conserved end residues are part of each CDR3. A D gene is named only where the DNA matches it firmly. For some rows the clone size is stated as once, few or many, or as a class when expanded; others skip it.

TRBJ1-1 | 13 | . | TRBV2 | few | CASSAQMNTEAFF | TGTGCCAGCAGTGCTCAGATGAACACTGAAGCTTTCTTT
TRBJ2-1 | 18 | TRBD2 | TRBV24-1 | few | CATSDLGGAGVSYNEQFF | TGTGCCACCAGTGATTTAGGCGGGGCGGGGGTCTCCTACAATGAGCAGTTCTTC
TRBJ2-5 | 12 | . | TRBV6-2/TRBV6-3 | . | CATRTAQETQYF | TGTGCCACCCGGACAGCCCAAGAGACCCAGTACTTC
TRBJ2-1 | 16 | TRBD2 | TRBV6-2/TRBV6-3 | . | CASSPSSSGGWNEQFF | TGTGCCAGCAGTCCTTCTTCTAGCGGGGGGTGGAATGAGCAGTTCTTC
TRBJ2-2 | 14 | . | TRBV7-7 | . | CASGGGRGTGELFF | TGTGCTAGCGGAGGGGGCCGCGGCACCGGGGAGCTGTTTTTT
TRBJ1-1 | 14 | . | TRBV29-1 | . | CSVAWQPSNTEAFF | TGCAGCGTTGCGTGGCAGCCATCGAACACTGAAGCTTTCTTT
TRBJ2-3 | 16 | . | TRBV4-3 | . | CASSQDLTGGTDTQYF | TGCGCCAGCAGCCAAGATCTCACGGGAGGCACAGATACGCAGTATTTT
TRBJ1-3 | 14 | . | TRBV30 | . | CAWSSLGPGNTIYF | TGTGCCTGGAGTAGTTTGGGCCCTGGAAACACCATATATTTT
TRBJ2-2 | 21 | TRBD2 | TRBV6-5 | . | CASSYSSFRTSGGANTGELFF | TGTGCCAGCAGTTACTCGAGTTTCCGGACTAGCGGGGGAGCGAACACCGGGGAGCTGTTTTTT
TRBJ2-7 | 16 | . | TRBV19 | . | CASSIAGAHGSYEQYF | TGTGCCAGTAGTATAGCCGGGGCACACGGGTCCTACGAGCAGTACTTC
TRBJ2-5 | 15 | . | TRBV7-2 | few | CASSLDPGGYGTQYF | TGTGCCAGCAGCTTAGACCCAGGGGGGTACGGGACCCAGTACTTC
TRBJ2-1 | 14 | . | TRBV27 | . | CASSYRQRGNEQFF | TGTGCCAGCAGTTACCGACAGAGGGGCAATGAGCAGTTCTTC
TRBJ1-1 | 15 | . | TRBV5-6 | . | CASSFPTGTRSEAFF | TGTGCCAGCAGCTTCCCGACAGGCACCAGGTCTGAAGCTTTCTTT